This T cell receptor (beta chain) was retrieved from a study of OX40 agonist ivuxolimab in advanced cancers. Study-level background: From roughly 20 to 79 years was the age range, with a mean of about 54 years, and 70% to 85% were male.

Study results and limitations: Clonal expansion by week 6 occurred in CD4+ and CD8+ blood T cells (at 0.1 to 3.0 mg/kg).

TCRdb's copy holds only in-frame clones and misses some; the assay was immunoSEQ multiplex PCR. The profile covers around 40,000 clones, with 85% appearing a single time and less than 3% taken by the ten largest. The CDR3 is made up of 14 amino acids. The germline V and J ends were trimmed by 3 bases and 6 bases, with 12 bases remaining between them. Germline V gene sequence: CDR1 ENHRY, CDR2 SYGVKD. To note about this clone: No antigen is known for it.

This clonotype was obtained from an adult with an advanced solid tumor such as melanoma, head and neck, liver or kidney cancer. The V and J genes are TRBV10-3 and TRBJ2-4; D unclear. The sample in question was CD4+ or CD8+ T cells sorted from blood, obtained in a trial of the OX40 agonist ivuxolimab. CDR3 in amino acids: CAISDSQGRNIQYF. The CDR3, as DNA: TGTGCCATCAGTGATTCTCAAGGCCGAAACATTCAGTACTTC.